This TCR beta chain was documented in a study of shared clonotypes between healthy human individuals. The study's findings and limits: Limited genetic and exposure-history diversity came from having few donors.

Trimming removed 6 bases from V and 3 bases from J; junction bases left unmatched: 4. This CDR3 is built from 14 residues. The germline V gene has CDR1 MDHEN and CDR2 SYDVKM. Remarks on this clone: Its matching antigen is unknown.

Profiling relied on immunoSEQ multiplex PCR, and the TCRdb table lists in-frame clones only, not all of them. The data hold around 980,000 clones, with more than 75% observed a single time. The study separated CD4+ cells into CD45RA+ naive and CD45RA-negative memory subsets. The origin of this receptor is a man aged 18 to 29 in good health. Some clones in this sample may be carry-over from other donors' samples. This chain joins TRBV28 and TRBJ2-7, with 11 bases aligning to TRBD1. The source material was memory CD4+ T cells from PBMCs. Specified subset: CD45RA-negative fraction. This chain's CDR3 is CASRGTGGLYEQYF. The CDR3 bases are TGTGCCAGCAGGGGGACAGGGGGTCTCTACGAGCAGTACTTC.